What follows are 11 T cell receptor beta chains derived from one specimen sequenced in a study of blood T cell repertoires in COVID-19. Profiling relied on immunoSEQ multiplex PCR, and the TCRdb table lists in-frame clones only, not all of them. In the table there are about 210,000 clones, around 89% of which are singletons. The sample consisted of peripheral blood. The receptors derive from a woman in her thirties or forties with acute or convalescent COVID-19.

This clone has just a few counts. The V call is TRBV7-8, the J call TRBJ2-5; the match to TRBD1 covers 8 bases. Trimming took 7 bases from V and 5 from J; bases not matched to a gene: 9. CDR1 is SGHVS, CDR2 FQNEAQ, per germline. CDR3 length: 14 residues. CDR3 loop: CASTLSGGSETQYF. The CDR3 DNA follows: TGTGCCAGCACCCTATCAGGGGGCTCGGAGACCCAGTACTTC.

V gene TRBV5-1 combines with J gene TRBJ2-5, with 10 bases fitting TRBD2. The CDR3 is 16 residues long. The trim removed 1 base at V and 5 bases at J, leaving 8 bases unmatched. CDR1 SGHRS and CDR2 YFSETQ come from the germline V gene. CDR3: CASSLLQRGGRETQYF. In nucleotides, the CDR3 is TGCGCCAGCAGCTTGTTACAGCGGGGGGGCCGGGAGACCCAGTACTTC.

This clone was found a few times. V and J are TRBV6-5 and TRBJ1-2; D might be TRBD1 (6 bases). Germline CDR1 MNHEY, CDR2 SVGAGI. The CDR3 extends over 15 amino acids. Trimming took 7 bases from V and 3 from J, leaving 18 bases between them. CDR3 amino acids: CASNSPQGQHYGYTF. The CDR3, as DNA: TGTGCCAGCAATTCCCCGCAAGGACAGCACTATGGCTACACCTTC.

The chain joins TRBV19 to TRBJ2-5, with 10 nucleotides matching TRBD1. The J segment lost 7 bases and the V segment lost 6 bases, leaving 2 bases of the junction unmatched. Germline values: CDR1 LNHDA, CDR2 SQIVND (reference sequence). The length of the CDR3 is 12 residues. CDR3 protein: CASRGQGVTQYF. CDR3 in DNA: TGTGCCAGTAGAGGACAGGGGGTGACCCAGTACTTC. Complete variable domain (other parts from reference TRBV19 and TRBJ2-5): DGGITQSPKYLFRKEGQNVTLSCEQNLNHDAMYWYRQDPGQGLRLIYYSQIVNDFQKGDIAEGYSVSREKKESFPLTVTSAQKNPTAFYLCASRGQGVTQYFGPGTRLLVL.

CDR3 nucleotide sequence: TGTGCCAGCAGCGGAGAAGATGGCTACACCTTC. It yields the protein CASSGEDGYTF. The genes are TRBV9 and TRBJ1-2; D gene unclear. V lost 3 bases and J 6 bases, leaving 6 bases between the germline ends. The CDR3 consists of 11 residues. Germline V gene lookup returns CDR1 SGDLS and CDR2 YYNGEE.

The chain joins TRBV7-9 to TRBJ1-2; no firm D call. V gave up 0 bases and J gave up 5 bases, with 10 bases separating them. The CDR3 contains 14 residues. Per the germline V gene, CDR1 is SEHNR and CDR2 is FQNEAQ (reference sequence). The CDR3 DNA reads TGTGCCAGCAGCTTAGCGAGGGCCGAGTATGGCTACACCTTC. Protein sequence: CASSLARAEYGYTF. The full variable domain, completed using reference TRBV7-9 and TRBJ1-2, is DTGVSQNPRHKITKRGQNVTFRCDPISEHNRLYWYRQTLGQGPEFLTYFQNEAQLEKSRLLSDRFSAERPKGSFSTLEIQRTEQGDSAMYLCASSLARAEYGYTFGSGTRLTVV.

J is TRBJ1-1 and V is TRBV27, with 9 positions matching TRBD1. The V gene's germline CDR1 is MNHEY and CDR2 SMNVEV (reference sequence). There are 14 residues in the CDR3. The V and J ends lost 4 bases and 6 bases, in that order; junction bases with no gene match: 6. The CDR3 sequence is CASSSQQGAPEAFF. CDR3 in DNA: TGTGCCAGCAGTTCCCAACAGGGGGCTCCTGAAGCTTTCTTT.

This rearrangement joins TRBV5-1 to TRBJ2-2; no clear D gene. Trimming removed 1 base from V and 1 base from J, with 5 bases in between. Germline V gives CDR1 SGHRS, CDR2 YFSETQ. This CDR3 region has 14 residues. The CDR3 nucleotides are TGCGCCAGCAGCTTGATAGTGAACACCGGGGAGCTGTTTTTT. Translation gives CASSLIVNTGELFF.

The chain's CDR3 is CSVEWGKGADTQYF. CDR3 DNA: TGCAGCGTGGAGTGGGGAAAGGGAGCAGATACGCAGTATTTT. The J gene is TRBJ2-3, the V gene TRBV29-1; D perhaps matches TRBD2 (5 bases). The CDR3 runs to 14 residues. Trimming left V 6 bases short and J 4 bases short, with 17 bases between. Per germline, CDR1 SQVTM and CDR2 ANQGSEA.

The chain employs TRBV19 and TRBJ1-2, with 7 positions matching TRBD1. Germline loops: CDR1 LNHDA, CDR2 SQIVND (reference sequence). V was pared by 7 bases and J by 0 bases, with 11 bases of the junction left unmatched. The CDR3 is made up of 16 amino acids. CDR3 protein: CASTLRDSFTNYGYTF. The CDR3, as DNA: TGTGCCAGTACCCTCAGGGACAGTTTTACTAACTATGGCTACACCTTC.

This chain uses TRBV2 with TRBJ1-1; D unclear. Trimming stripped 4 bases from V and 3 bases from J, with 9 bases between. Germline V gene lookup returns CDR1 SNHLY and CDR2 FYNNEI. This CDR3 comprises 13 residues. This CDR3 reads CASSGGLHTEAFF. The CDR3 DNA is TGTGCCAGCAGTGGAGGGTTGCACACTGAAGCTTTCTTT.